The present entry profiles one T cell receptor (beta chain) with its context. Its antigen is unidentified. This specimen belongs to a study of Ad26.COV2.S vaccination and SARS-CoV-2 variants. Study-wide results and caveats: The study found higher spike-specific TCR breadth in vaccine than placebo recipients.

Treatment of the sample: over 15 received Ad26.COV2.S at low or high dose, single or two shots; roughly five received placebo; per-sample allocation not given. The study sampled participants on day 63 after the first vaccine or placebo injection. Ad26.COV2.S expressed prefusion-stabilized spike from the original Wuhan strain. Germline V gene data show CDR1 as SGHAT and CDR2 as FQNNGV. V gave up 5 bases and J gave up 7 bases; unmatched junction bases: 10. The CDR3 sequence is 15 residues long. TCRdb keeps only in-frame clones here, not all; method: immunoSEQ multiplex PCR. The sample holds 300,000 to 400,000 clones, about 85% seen once.

The sequenced sample was peripheral blood, obtained in a trial of Ad26.COV2.S vaccine versus placebo. This sequence originates from a person aged 18 to 65 who received the Ad26.COV2.S COVID-19 vaccine or a placebo. This chain links TRBV11-2 with TRBJ1-3, with 8 positions matching TRBD1. The CDR3 DNA is TGTGCCAGCAGCACCGGACAGGGTTTACGGAACACCATATATTTT. Translation: CASSTGQGLRNTIYF.